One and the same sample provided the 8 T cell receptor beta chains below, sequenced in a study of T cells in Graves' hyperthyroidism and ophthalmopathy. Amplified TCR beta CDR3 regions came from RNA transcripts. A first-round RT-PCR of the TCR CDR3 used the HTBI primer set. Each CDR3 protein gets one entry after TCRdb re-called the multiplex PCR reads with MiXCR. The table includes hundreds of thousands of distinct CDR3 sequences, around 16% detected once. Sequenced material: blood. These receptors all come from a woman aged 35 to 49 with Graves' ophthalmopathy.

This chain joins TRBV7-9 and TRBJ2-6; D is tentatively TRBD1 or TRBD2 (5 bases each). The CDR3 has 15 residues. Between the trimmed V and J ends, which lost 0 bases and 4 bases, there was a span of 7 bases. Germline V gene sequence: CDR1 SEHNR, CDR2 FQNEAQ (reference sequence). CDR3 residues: CASSLAGVGANVLTF. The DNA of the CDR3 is TGTGCCAGCAGCTTAGCGGGGGTAGGGGCCAACGTCCTGACTTTC.

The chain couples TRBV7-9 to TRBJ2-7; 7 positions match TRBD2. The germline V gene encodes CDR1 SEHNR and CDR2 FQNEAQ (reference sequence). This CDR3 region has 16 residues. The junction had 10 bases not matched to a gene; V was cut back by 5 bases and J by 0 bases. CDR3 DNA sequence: TGTGCCAGCAGCCACCCCCGAGGCGGGAGCTCCTACGAGCAGTACTTC. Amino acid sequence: CASSHPRGGSSYEQYF.

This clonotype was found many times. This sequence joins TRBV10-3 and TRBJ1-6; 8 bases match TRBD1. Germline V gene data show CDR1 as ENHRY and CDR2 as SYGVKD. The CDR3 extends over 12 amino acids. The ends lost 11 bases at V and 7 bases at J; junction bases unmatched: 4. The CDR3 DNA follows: TGTGCCGCTGGACAGGGAAATTCACCCCTCCACTTT. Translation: CAAGQGNSPLHF.

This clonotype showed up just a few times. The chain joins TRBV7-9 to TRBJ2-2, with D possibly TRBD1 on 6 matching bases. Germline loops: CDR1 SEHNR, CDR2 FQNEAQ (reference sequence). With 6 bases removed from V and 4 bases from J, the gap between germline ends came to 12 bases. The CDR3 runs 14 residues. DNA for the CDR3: TGTGCCAGCAGGCTGGGGGACATCACCGGGGAGCTGTTTTTT. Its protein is CASRLGDITGELFF.

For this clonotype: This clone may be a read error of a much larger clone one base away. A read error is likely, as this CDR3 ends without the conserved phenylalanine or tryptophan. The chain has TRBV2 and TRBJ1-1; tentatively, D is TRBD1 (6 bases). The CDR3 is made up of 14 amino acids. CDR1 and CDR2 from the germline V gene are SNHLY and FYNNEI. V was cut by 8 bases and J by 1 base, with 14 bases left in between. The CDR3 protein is CASARGPGNTEAFL. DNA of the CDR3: TGTGCCAGCGCCCGGGGGCCGGGGAACACTGAAGCTTTCCTT.

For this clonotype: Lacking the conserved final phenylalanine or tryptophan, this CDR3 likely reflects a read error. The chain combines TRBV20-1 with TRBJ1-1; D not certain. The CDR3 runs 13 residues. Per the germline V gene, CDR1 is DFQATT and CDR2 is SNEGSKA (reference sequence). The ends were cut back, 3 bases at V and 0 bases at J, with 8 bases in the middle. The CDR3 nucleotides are TGCAGTGCTAGTCACAGTTTGAACACTGAAGCTTTCTCT. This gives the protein CSASHSLNTEAFS.

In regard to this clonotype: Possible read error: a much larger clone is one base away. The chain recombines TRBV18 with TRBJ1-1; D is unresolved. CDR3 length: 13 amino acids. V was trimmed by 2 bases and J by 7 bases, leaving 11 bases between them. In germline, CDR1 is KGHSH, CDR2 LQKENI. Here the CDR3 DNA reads TGTGCCAGCTCACCAGCGATTAATCATGAAGCTTTCTTT. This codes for CASSPAINHEAFF.

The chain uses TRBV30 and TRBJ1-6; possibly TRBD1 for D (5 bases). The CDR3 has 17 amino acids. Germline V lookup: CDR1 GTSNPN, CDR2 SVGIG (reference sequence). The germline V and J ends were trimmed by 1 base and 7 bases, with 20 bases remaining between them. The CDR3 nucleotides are TGTGCCTGGAGTGCCCTCGGACGGGGGATATTAAATTCACCCCTCCACTTT. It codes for CAWSALGRGILNSPLHF.